This entry lists 27 T cell receptor beta chains sequenced from one sample in a study of blood T cell repertoires in COVID-19. Libraries were prepared by immunoSEQ multiplex PCR; TCRdb keeps only in-frame clonotypes and omits some of them. The table has 150,000 or so clones, over 75% seen once. Sample: PBMCs or T cells enriched from blood (not recorded which). The receptor set was obtained from a man aged 35-49 years who had recovered from COVID-19.

The chain couples TRBV5-4 to TRBJ2-7; D ambiguous. The germline gives CDR1 SGHNT, CDR2 YYREEE (reference sequence). Trimming stripped 4 bases from V and 0 bases from J, with 14 bases between. The CDR3 length is 15 residues. The CDR3 loop is CASSRGAEYSYEQYF. CDR3 in DNA: TGTGCCAGCAGCCGAGGAGCAGAATACTCCTACGAGCAGTACTTC. Together with reference TRBV5-4 and TRBJ2-7, the CDR3 gives the full variable domain: ETGVTQSPTHLIKTRGQQVTLRCSSQSGHNTVSWYQQALGQGPQFIFQYYREEENGRGNFPPRFSGLQFPNYSSELNVNALELDDSALYLCASSRGAEYSYEQYFGPGTRLTVT.

The V and J genes are TRBV5-1 and TRBJ1-4, with D unclear. CDR3 length: 14 residues. Trimming stripped 4 bases from V and 0 bases from J, with 7 bases between. Germline V lookup: CDR1 SGHRS, CDR2 YFSETQ. CDR3 loop: CASSPVSTNEKLFF. For the CDR3, the DNA is TGCGCCAGCAGCCCTGTTTCAACTAATGAAAAACTGTTTTTT. The variable domain in full, with the rest retrieved from reference TRBV5-1 and TRBJ1-4, is KAGVTQTPRYLIKTRGQQVTLSCSPISGHRSVSWYQQTPGQGLQFLFEYFSETQRNKGNFPGRFSGRQFSNSRSEMNVSTLELGDSALYLCASSPVSTNEKLFFGSGTQLSVL.

The CDR3 region is CASSLGLGYYGYTF. Here the CDR3 DNA reads TGTGCCAGCAGCCTAGGCCTGGGTTACTATGGCTACACCTTC. The gene calls are TRBV28 and TRBJ1-2; D is undetermined. Trimming pared 6 bases from V and 3 bases from J, leaving 14 bases between. The CDR3 covers 14 residues. Germline-derived CDR1 and CDR2 are MDHEN and SYDVKM.

This clone was counted many times. CDR3 DNA: TGTGCCAGCAGCTTAGATAACAATGAGCAGTTCTTC. Protein sequence: CASSLDNNEQFF. The V gene is TRBV7-6, the J gene TRBJ2-1; D ambiguous. CDR3 length: 12 residues. The germline gives CDR1 SGHVS, CDR2 FNYEAQ. V shed 1 base and J shed 5 bases, with 3 bases lying between them.

The V and J genes are TRBV19 and TRBJ2-7; 7 bases are a match to TRBD1. The V gene end was trimmed by 1 base and the J gene end by 3 bases; junction bases not matched to a gene: 9. CDR1 is LNHDA, CDR2 SQIVND, per germline (reference sequence). The CDR3 is 16 residues long. The CDR3 nucleotides are TGTGCCAGTAGTATAGGAACGGGACAGCCATTCTACGAGCAGTACTTC. Its protein is CASSIGTGQPFYEQYF.

V usage is TRBV5-4 and J usage is TRBJ2-5; 7 bases are shared with TRBD1. Germline trimming cut 4 bases from V and 2 bases from J; bases unmatched to any gene: 11. The CDR3 covers 16 residues. Per germline, CDR1 SGHNT and CDR2 YYREEE (reference sequence). CDR3 DNA: TGTGCCAGCAGCCCTCCGTCGACAGGGTGGCAAGAGACCCAGTACTTC. It specifies CASSPPSTGWQETQYF. The full variable domain, in which reference TRBV5-4 and TRBJ2-5 provide the parts outside the CDR3, is ETGVTQSPTHLIKTRGQQVTLRCSSQSGHNTVSWYQQALGQGPQFIFQYYREEENGRGNFPPRFSGLQFPNYSSELNVNALELDDSALYLCASSPPSTGWQETQYFGPGTRLLVL.

The rearrangement uses TRBV27 and TRBJ1-3; tentative D call: TRBD1 (6 bases). The V end lost 5 bases, the J end lost 6 bases, and 20 bases lay between the germline ends. CDR3 length: 16 amino acids. Per the germline V gene, CDR1 is MNHEY and CDR2 is SMNVEV (reference sequence). The CDR3: CASSAGQLTEINTIYF. The CDR3 DNA follows: TGTGCCAGCAGTGCTGGACAGCTCACTGAAATAAACACCATATATTTT.

About this clone: Other DNA sequences of this sample code for an identical CDR3. The chain has TRBV11-2 and TRBJ1-2, with no clear D. This CDR3 has 13 amino acids. V shed 2 bases and J shed 5 bases, with 9 bases lying between them. The germline gives CDR1 SGHAT, CDR2 FQNNGV. The CDR3 nucleotides read TGTGCCAGCAGCTTATCGACTGATTATGGCTACACCTTC. This sequence encodes CASSLSTDYGYTF.

V is TRBV5-1 and J is TRBJ2-2; D is possibly TRBD2 (7 bases). Trimming stripped 7 bases from V and 3 bases from J, with 13 bases between. In germline, CDR1 is SGHRS, CDR2 YFSETQ. This CDR3 contains 14 residues. CDR3 sequence: CASRREGDTGELFF. CDR3 nucleotides: TGCGCCAGCCGGAGGGAGGGGGACACCGGGGAGCTGTTTTTT.

This clone appeared once. The chain employs TRBV30 and TRBJ2-6; D is undetermined. Germline CDR1 reads GTSNPN; CDR2 reads SVGIG (reference sequence). This CDR3 spans 15 amino acids. V lost 0 bases to trimming and J lost 0 bases, with 6 bases between them. CDR3 in DNA: TGTGCCTGGAGTGTACATACCTCTGGGGCCAACGTCCTGACTTTC. It codes for CAWSVHTSGANVLTF.

The table lists this clone with a count of one. This chain links TRBV5-1 with TRBJ1-1; 9 bases are shared with TRBD1. Trimming cost V 3 bases and J 0 bases; bases outside gene matches: 3. CDR3 length: 15 residues. CDR1 is SGHRS, CDR2 YFSETQ, per germline. The DNA for the CDR3 is TGCGCCAGCAGCTCACAGGGGGCTTTGAACACTGAAGCTTTCTTT. Amino acid sequence: CASSSQGALNTEAFF. Together with reference TRBV5-1 and TRBJ1-1, the CDR3 gives the full variable domain: KAGVTQTPRYLIKTRGQQVTLSCSPISGHRSVSWYQQTPGQGLQFLFEYFSETQRNKGNFPGRFSGRQFSNSRSEMNVSTLELGDSALYLCASSSQGALNTEAFFGQGTRLTVV.

The J gene is TRBJ1-1, the V gene TRBV5-1; D may be TRBD1 (5 bases). V dropped 2 bases and J dropped 1 base, with 9 bases sitting between them. The CDR3 extends over 14 amino acids. The germline CDR1 and CDR2 sequences are SGHRS and YFSETQ. CDR3 sequence: CASSFPGPNTEAFF. In DNA, the CDR3 is TGCGCCAGCAGCTTCCCAGGGCCGAACACTGAAGCTTTCTTT.

J is TRBJ2-2 and V is TRBV18; 12 positions agree with TRBD1. Germline V CDR1 and CDR2: KGHSH, LQKENI. V gave up 8 bases and J gave up 1 base; unmatched junction bases: 11. The CDR3 runs to 18 residues. The CDR3 reads CASTNSGTGGWNTGELFF. The CDR3 bases are TGTGCCAGCACCAACTCCGGGACAGGGGGCTGGAACACCGGGGAGCTGTTTTTT.

The chain combines TRBV11-2 with TRBJ2-1; tentatively, D is TRBD1 (5 bases). The V gene's germline CDR1 is SGHAT and CDR2 FQNNGV. The V end was cut by 0 bases, the J end by 8 bases, with 17 bases between. CDR3 length: 16 residues. The CDR3, as DNA: TGTGCCAGCAGCTTAGATCAGGGCTACGGTATCCATGAGCAGTTCTTC. It encodes CASSLDQGYGIHEQFF.

This sequence joins TRBV9 and TRBJ1-1, with D possibly TRBD1 on 6 matching bases. Germline V gene sequence: CDR1 SGDLS, CDR2 YYNGEE. The CDR3 extends over 13 amino acids. V lost 7 bases and J lost 1, with 11 bases in between. The CDR3 nucleotides read TGTGCCAGCTCCAGGGGACGGAACACTGAAGCTTTCTTT. It specifies CASSRGRNTEAFF.

The rearrangement uses TRBV12-2 and TRBJ2-7; the table's D call TRBD1 went unverified against the DNA. TRBV12-2 corresponds to a pseudogene. The CDR3 contains 16 residues. The CDR3 sequence is CASRLAWTGISYEQYV. The DNA for the CDR3 is TGTGCAAGTCGCTTAGCCTGGACAGGGATTTCCTACGAGCAGTACGTC.

In its sample, this clone was seen a few times. The gene calls are TRBV9 and TRBJ2-1; TRBD2 matches at 14 bases. This CDR3 has 20 residues. With V trimmed by 4 bases and J by 0 bases, 12 bases remained unmatched. Germline V CDR1 and CDR2: SGDLS, YYNGEE. The CDR3: CASSPRRGLAGDPSYNEQFF. In DNA form, the CDR3 reads TGTGCCAGCAGCCCCCGCCGGGGACTAGCGGGGGATCCCTCCTACAATGAGCAGTTCTTC.

This chain uses TRBV10-3 with TRBJ1-2; D gene uncertain. Germline values: CDR1 ENHRY, CDR2 SYGVKD. This CDR3 has 14 amino acids. V lost 0 bases, J lost 5 bases, and 10 bases lay in between. CDR3 bases: TGTGCCATCAGTGAGTCAGAGTTCCGGTATGGCTACACCTTC. It yields the protein CAISESEFRYGYTF.

This chain joins TRBV6-1 and TRBJ1-6; no firm D call. Germline CDR1 reads MNHNS; CDR2 reads SASEGT. The CDR3 runs to 12 residues. The germline V and J ends were trimmed by 2 bases and 11 bases, with 7 bases remaining between them. In DNA form, the CDR3 reads TGTGCCAGCAGTGAATATCCTGCACCCCTCCACTTT. Its translation: CASSEYPAPLHF.

The V call is TRBV6-5, the J call TRBJ2-1; TRBD2 matches 7 bases. The germline CDR1 and CDR2 sequences are MNHEY and SVGAGI. The J segment lost 4 bases and the V segment lost 8 bases, leaving 11 bases of the junction unmatched. This CDR3 contains 15 residues. CDR3 region: CASVKSGTTYNEQFF. The CDR3 DNA reads TGTGCCAGCGTCAAGTCCGGGACTACTTACAATGAGCAGTTCTTC.

The chain employs TRBV6-5 and TRBJ2-7; 13 positions match TRBD2. CDR1 and CDR2 (germline): MNHEY, SVGAGI. The V and J ends lost 2 bases and 6 bases, in that order; junction bases with no gene match: 7. This CDR3 has 16 residues. The DNA of the CDR3 is TGTGCCAGCAGTTACCGGACTAGCGGGGGTCTACCCGAGCAGTACTTC. It is translated as CASSYRTSGGLPEQYF.

V gene TRBV5-8 combines with J gene TRBJ2-5, with 12 bases that match TRBD2. The CDR3 length is 15 residues. Unmatched junction bases numbered 1, after V lost 0 bases and J lost 4 bases. The germline gives CDR1 SGHTS, CDR2 YDEGEE. DNA of the CDR3: TGTGCCAGCAGCTTGGTACTAGCGGGGGGAGAGACCCAGTACTTC. Its protein product is CASSLVLAGGETQYF.

The CDR3 spells CAIGVAGYEQYV. The DNA of the CDR3 is TGTGCCATCGGCGTCGCGGGCTACGAGCAGTACGTC. This chain uses TRBV10-3 with TRBJ2-7, with TRBD2 as a possible D gene (5 bases). This CDR3 is 12 amino acids long. V shed 8 bases and J shed 3 bases, with 11 bases lying between them. Germline loops: CDR1 ENHRY, CDR2 SYGVKD.

V usage is TRBV30 and J usage is TRBJ1-2, with 7 nucleotides matching TRBD1. The CDR3 is 15 amino acids. V lost 2 bases to trimming and J lost 3 bases; unmatched junction nucleotides: 9. The germline V gene has CDR1 GTSNPN and CDR2 SVGIG (reference sequence). For the CDR3, the DNA is TGTGCCTGGAGTCCTAAGACAGGGTCCCACTATGGCTACACCTTC. It specifies CAWSPKTGSHYGYTF.

The chain recombines TRBV29-1 with TRBJ2-1, with 8 bases matching TRBD2. Germline V gives CDR1 SQVTM, CDR2 ANQGSEA. The CDR3 loop spans 12 amino acids. Losses at the gene ends were 6 bases for V and 7 bases for J; bases not matched to a gene: 5. CDR3 coding DNA: TGCAGCGTCAGCCGGGGGGGTAATGAGCAGTTCTTC. Protein: CSVSRGGNEQFF.

V usage is TRBV2 and J usage is TRBJ2-5; D may be TRBD1 (5 bases). Per germline, CDR1 SNHLY and CDR2 FYNNEI. The V gene lost 4 bases and the J gene lost 4 bases, with 7 bases spanning the gap. The CDR3 spans 12 residues. The chain's CDR3 is CASSVRVETQYF. CDR3 DNA sequence: TGTGCCAGCAGTGTCAGGGTAGAGACCCAGTACTTC.

This chain links TRBV30 with TRBJ1-6; TRBD1 aligns across 7 bases. CDR1 is GTSNPN, CDR2 SVGIG, per germline (reference sequence). This CDR3 is built from 13 residues. The ends lost 1 base at V and 13 bases at J; junction bases unmatched: 7. CDR3 DNA sequence: TGTGCCTGGAGTGGACAGGGTACAGAGCCCCTCCACTTT. Encoded protein: CAWSGQGTEPLHF.